Below, 15 T cell receptor beta chains from the same sample are listed, as sequenced in a study of T cell repertoires in cytomegalovirus infection (dated by TCRdb to about 2019). The sequencing machine was an Illumina HiSeq 1500. The public reads were quality trimmed at Q25 with fastp and then assembled into clones with MiXCR by TCRdb, keeping productive beta chains. All rows with the same CDR3 protein become a single entry with the most common DNA and genes. The sample includes hundreds of thousands of distinct CDR3 sequences, with 15% to 20% observed a single time. Together, the top ten hold around 12% of the sample. Sequenced material: PBMCs. These receptor sequences come from a human donor in good health (CMV status not recorded). Some clones in this sample may be carry-over from other donors' samples.

This clonotype has just a few counts. This chain joins TRBV6-2 or TRBV6-3 and TRBJ2-7; 7 bases are a match to TRBD1. The CDR3 extends over 15 amino acids. In germline, CDR1 is MNHEY, CDR2 SVGEGT. After removal of 2 bases from V and 5 bases from J, the junction contained 9 bases not matched to a gene. CDR3 sequence reads: CASSYHQRGLDEQYF. CDR3 in DNA: TGTGCCAGCAGTTACCACCAAAGGGGGCTGGACGAGCAGTACTTC.

This clonotype was detected many times. The rearrangement joins TRBV20-1 to TRBJ2-1; TRBD1 matches at 8 bases. J gave up 7 bases and V 3 bases, and 8 bases lay outside the gene matches. This CDR3 region has 14 residues. Germline-derived CDR1 and CDR2 are DFQATT and SNEGSKA (reference sequence). CDR3 in amino acids: CSASDRGLLNEQFF. In DNA, the CDR3 is TGCAGTGCTAGCGACAGGGGTCTTTTAAATGAGCAGTTCTTC.

There are many counts of this clonotype. The gene calls are TRBV6-6 and TRBJ1-5; possibly TRBD1 for D (6 bases). Trimming took 2 bases from V and 3 from J, leaving 14 bases between them. This CDR3 has 16 residues. Germline-derived CDR1 and CDR2 are MNHNY and SVGAGI (reference sequence). The CDR3 sequence is CASSYHRTDLNQPQHF. The CDR3 region has the DNA TGTGCCAGCAGTTACCATAGGACAGACCTCAATCAGCCCCAGCATTTT.

The V and J genes are TRBV12-3 or TRBV12-4 and TRBJ1-3; 8 nucleotides align to TRBD1. CDR3 size: 18 residues. V was pared by 6 bases and J by 3 bases, with 16 bases of the junction left unmatched. In DNA form, the CDR3 reads TGTGCCAGCAGCATACAGGGGGGATTCGGCCTTGGTGGAAACACCATATATTTT. Protein sequence: CASSIQGGFGLGGNTIYF.

Many counts were recorded for this clonotype. This chain links TRBV7-8 with TRBJ2-7; TRBD2 aligns across 12 bases. V was clipped by 1 base and J by 2 bases; unmatched bases: 6. The CDR3 length is 17 residues. CDR1 SGHVS and CDR2 FQNEAQ come from the germline V gene. DNA of the CDR3: TGTGCCAGCAGCTTAGTGTCTAGCGGGGGGGAGACCTACGAGCAGTACTTC. Protein sequence: CASSLVSSGGETYEQYF.

This clonotype was recorded many times. The gene calls are TRBV7-2 and TRBJ2-2, with 9 nucleotides matching TRBD1. V was pared by 5 bases and J by 4 bases, with 14 bases of the junction left unmatched. The CDR3 extends over 18 amino acids. Germline V gives CDR1 SGHTA, CDR2 FQGNSA. CDR3 loop: CASSRLNPGTGSTGELFF. CDR3 DNA: TGTGCCAGCAGCCGTTTGAACCCCGGGACAGGGAGCACCGGGGAGCTGTTTTTT.

This clonotype was counted at least ten times. This chain links TRBV11-2 with TRBJ2-2; D gene unclear. There are 14 residues in the CDR3. With 5 bases removed from V and 4 bases from J, the gap between germline ends came to 11 bases. Germline V lookup: CDR1 SGHAT, CDR2 FQNNGV. This CDR3 is CASSPQTPTGELFF. DNA for the CDR3: TGTGCCAGCAGCCCCCAGACCCCCACCGGGGAGCTGTTTTTT.

This CDR3 is CASTASAHRGPSTDTQYF. The CDR3 nucleotides are TGTGCCAGCACCGCTTCGGCACACAGGGGACCTAGCACAGATACGCAGTATTTT. V gene TRBV5-5 combines with J gene TRBJ2-3, with TRBD1 matching 7 bases. The germline V gene encodes CDR1 SGHKS and CDR2 YYEKEE (reference sequence). This CDR3 comprises 18 residues. Losses at the gene ends were 6 bases for V and 0 bases for J; bases not matched to a gene: 16.

V and J are TRBV2 and TRBJ2-7, with D possibly matching TRBD1 (6 bases). Trimming removed 6 bases from V and 2 bases from J, with 17 bases in between. The germline gives CDR1 SNHLY, CDR2 FYNNEI. The length of the CDR3 is 15 residues. CDR3 amino acids: CASSESRDTTYEQYF. The CDR3 coding sequence is TGTGCCAGCAGCGAATCCCGGGACACTACCTACGAGCAGTACTTC.

The table lists this clonotype with many counts. The chain combines TRBV6-2 or TRBV6-3 with TRBJ2-1; unclear D gene. This CDR3 has 16 residues. V shed 2 bases and J shed 4 bases, with 15 bases lying between them. Germline CDR1 reads MNHEY; CDR2 reads SVGEGT. The CDR3 region has the DNA TGTGCCAGCAGTTACCCCCGGGCTGATACGTACAATGAGCAGTTCTTC. Protein sequence: CASSYPRADTYNEQFF.

This clonotype has ten or more counts. The chain is built from TRBV6-1 and TRBJ2-3, with D perhaps matching TRBD2 (6 bases). The CDR3 runs 16 residues. V was shortened by 6 bases and J by 2 bases, with 18 bases between the two germline ends. In germline, CDR1 is MNHNS, CDR2 SASEGT. The CDR3 loop reads CASRELFWRDTDTQYF. CDR3 coding DNA: TGTGCCAGCAGGGAGCTCTTCTGGCGGGACACAGATACGCAGTATTTT.

This clonotype occurred many times. The gene calls are TRBV6-6 and TRBJ2-5, with D perhaps matching TRBD1 or TRBD2 (5 bases each). The CDR3 consists of 17 residues. Germline CDR1 reads MNHNY; CDR2 reads SVGAGI (reference sequence). Trimming pared 2 bases from V and 5 bases from J, leaving 21 bases between. This CDR3 is CASSYPDGTKKHETQYF. CDR3 in DNA: TGTGCCAGCAGTTACCCCGACGGGACGAAGAAACACGAGACCCAGTACTTC.

In this sample, this clonotype turned up a few times. The gene calls are TRBV7-9 and TRBJ2-3; TRBD2 agrees at 16 bases. The germline CDR1 and CDR2 sequences are SEHNR and FQNEAQ (reference sequence). The CDR3 has 19 amino acids. V lost 3 bases, J lost 1 base, and 7 bases stayed unmatched. CDR3 loop: CASSFYGTSGGGGTDTQYF. The CDR3 coding sequence is TGTGCCAGCAGCTTTTATGGGACTAGCGGGGGGGGGGGCACAGATACGCAGTATTTT.

The chain employs TRBV18 and TRBJ2-1; no reliable D call. The germline CDR1 and CDR2 sequences are KGHSH and LQKENI. This CDR3 has 14 amino acids. V was trimmed by 2 bases and J by 8 bases, leaving 13 bases between them. CDR3 region: CASSPFTLRDEQFF. CDR3 nucleotides: TGTGCCAGCTCACCATTCACCCTTCGGGATGAGCAGTTCTTC.

This clonotype occurred many times. CDR3 residues: CASRGTGESNYGYTF. CDR3 DNA sequence: TGTGCCAGCAGGGGAACAGGGGAAAGTAACTATGGCTACACCTTC. The chain uses TRBV28 and TRBJ1-2; TRBD1 matches 7 bases. The germline V gene has CDR1 MDHEN and CDR2 SYDVKM. V lost 6 bases and J lost 1; bases outside the gene matches: 8. This CDR3 has 15 residues.